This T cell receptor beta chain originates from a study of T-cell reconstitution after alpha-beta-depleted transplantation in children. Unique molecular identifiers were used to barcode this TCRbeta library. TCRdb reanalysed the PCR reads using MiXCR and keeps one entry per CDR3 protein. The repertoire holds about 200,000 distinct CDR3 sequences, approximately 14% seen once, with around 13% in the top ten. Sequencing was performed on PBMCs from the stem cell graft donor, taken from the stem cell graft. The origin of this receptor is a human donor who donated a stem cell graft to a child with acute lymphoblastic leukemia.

The CDR3: CASSGPEGGGGRAKRYNEQFF. The CDR3, as DNA: TGTGCCAGCAGCGGCCCAGAGGGTGGGGGCGGGAGGGCCAAGAGGTACAATGAGCAGTTCTTC. The chain uses TRBV11-2 and TRBJ2-1, with TRBD2 matching 9 bases. The CDR3 is 21 amino acids. Germline trimming cut 5 bases from V and 4 bases from J; bases unmatched to any gene: 24. Looked up from germline, CDR1 is SGHAT and CDR2 is FQNNGV.